The clone carrying this TCR beta chain was recorded many times. This sample was included in a study of regulatory T cells in long-lasting Graves disease. Background on the study: Antithyroid drugs had been taken under 3 months by newly diagnosed Graves' patients.

Arm-PCR with iRepertoire HTBI primers amplified the CDR3 regions for these TCR beta libraries. Per the original methods: Identification yielded around 58 TRBV and under 15 TRBJ segments across samples. TCRdb re-called the multiplex PCR reads through MiXCR, storing one row per CDR3 protein. These V and J calls are TCRdb output, not the study's own analysis. The table lists around 420,000 distinct CDR3 sequences, 15% of them singletons. Time point here: newly diagnosed GD, antithyroid drugs for less than 3 months. Extracted PBMC RNA gave rise to the TCR library. With EDTA tubes as the receptacles, around 10 milliliters of peripheral blood were drawn. V was cut by 1 base and J by 4 bases, with 13 bases left in between. The germline gives CDR1 MGHDK, CDR2 SYGVNS. The CDR3 is made up of 15 amino acids. The sample was also linked to a second study, of T cells in Graves' hyperthyroidism and ophthalmopathy.

Sequencing was performed on peripheral blood mononuclear cells (PBMCs), taken at new diagnosis, from a patient treated with antithyroid drugs. This receptor was taken from a woman aged 40 to 50 with Graves disease. The V and J genes are TRBV25-1 and TRBJ1-1, with D possibly matching TRBD1 (5 bases). DNA of the CDR3: TGTGCCAGCAGTGAATCCCAGGGCACCGCCACTGAAGCTTTCTTT. This gives the protein CASSESQGTATEAFF.